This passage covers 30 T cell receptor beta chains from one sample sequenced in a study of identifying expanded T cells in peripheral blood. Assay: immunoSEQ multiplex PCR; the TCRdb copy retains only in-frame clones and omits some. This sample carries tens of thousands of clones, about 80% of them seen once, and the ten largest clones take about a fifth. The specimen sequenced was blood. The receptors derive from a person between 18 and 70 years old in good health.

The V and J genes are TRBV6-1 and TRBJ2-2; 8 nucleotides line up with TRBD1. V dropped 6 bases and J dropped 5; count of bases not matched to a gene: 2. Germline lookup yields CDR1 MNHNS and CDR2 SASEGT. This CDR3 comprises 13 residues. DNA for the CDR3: TGTGCCAGCAGGGACAGGGCGACCGGGGAGCTGTTTTTT. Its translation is CASRDRATGELFF.

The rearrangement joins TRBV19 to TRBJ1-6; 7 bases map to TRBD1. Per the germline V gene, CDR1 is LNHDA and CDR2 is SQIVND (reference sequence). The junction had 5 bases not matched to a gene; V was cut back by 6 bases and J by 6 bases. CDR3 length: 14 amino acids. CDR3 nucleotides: TGTGCCAGTAGACCGGGACAGTCTAATTCACCCCTCCACTTT. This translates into CASRPGQSNSPLHF.

DNA for the CDR3: TGTGCCAGCAGGTTACAAACAGGGGTGAACACTGAAGCTTTCTTT. Amino acid sequence: CASRLQTGVNTEAFF. This chain uses TRBV6-1 with TRBJ1-1; the match to TRBD1 covers 7 bases. This CDR3 is 15 amino acids long. The germline V gene has CDR1 MNHNS and CDR2 SASEGT. Trimming removed 6 bases from V and 0 bases from J; junction bases left unmatched: 7.

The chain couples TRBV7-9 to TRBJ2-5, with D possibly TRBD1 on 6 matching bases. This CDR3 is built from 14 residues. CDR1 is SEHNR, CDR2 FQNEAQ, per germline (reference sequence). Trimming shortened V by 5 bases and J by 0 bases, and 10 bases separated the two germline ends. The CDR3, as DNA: TGTGCCAGCAGCGACGACAGGTACCAAGAGACCCAGTACTTC. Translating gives CASSDDRYQETQYF.

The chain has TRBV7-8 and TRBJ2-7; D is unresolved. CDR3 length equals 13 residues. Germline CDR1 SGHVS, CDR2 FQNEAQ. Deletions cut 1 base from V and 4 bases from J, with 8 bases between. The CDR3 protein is CASSLGAGYEQYV. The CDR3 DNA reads TGTGCCAGCAGCTTAGGAGCCGGGTACGAGCAGTACGTC.

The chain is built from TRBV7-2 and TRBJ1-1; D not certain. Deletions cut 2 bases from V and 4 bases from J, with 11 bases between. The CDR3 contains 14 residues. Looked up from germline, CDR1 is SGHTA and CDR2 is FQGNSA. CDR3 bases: TGTGCCAGCAGCTTAATCCCCTGGGTCACTGAAGCTTTCTTT. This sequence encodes CASSLIPWVTEAFF.

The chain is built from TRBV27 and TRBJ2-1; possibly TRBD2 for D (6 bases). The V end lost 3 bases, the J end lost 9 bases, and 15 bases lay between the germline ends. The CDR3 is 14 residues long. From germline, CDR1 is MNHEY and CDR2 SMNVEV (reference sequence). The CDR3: CASSLGSAGREQFF. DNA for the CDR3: TGTGCCAGCAGTTTGGGGTCCGCGGGGCGTGAGCAGTTCTTC.

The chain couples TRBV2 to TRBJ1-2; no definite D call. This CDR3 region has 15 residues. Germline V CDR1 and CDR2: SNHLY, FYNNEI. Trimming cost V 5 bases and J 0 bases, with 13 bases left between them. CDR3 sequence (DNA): TGTGCCAGCAGTCCCCGTCCACGGGCTAACTATGGCTACACCTTC. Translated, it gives CASSPRPRANYGYTF.

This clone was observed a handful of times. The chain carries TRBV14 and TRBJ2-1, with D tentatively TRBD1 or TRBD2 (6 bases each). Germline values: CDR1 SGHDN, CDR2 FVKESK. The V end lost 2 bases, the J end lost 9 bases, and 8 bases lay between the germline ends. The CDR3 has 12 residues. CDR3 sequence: CASSQWGAEQFF. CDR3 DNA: TGTGCCAGCAGCCAATGGGGGGCTGAGCAGTTCTTC.

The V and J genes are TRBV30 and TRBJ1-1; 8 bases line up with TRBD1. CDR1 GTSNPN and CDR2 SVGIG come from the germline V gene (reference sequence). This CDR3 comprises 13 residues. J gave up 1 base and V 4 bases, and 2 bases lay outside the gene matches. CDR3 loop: CAWMGQANTEAFF. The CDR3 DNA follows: TGTGCCTGGATGGGACAGGCGAACACTGAAGCTTTCTTT.

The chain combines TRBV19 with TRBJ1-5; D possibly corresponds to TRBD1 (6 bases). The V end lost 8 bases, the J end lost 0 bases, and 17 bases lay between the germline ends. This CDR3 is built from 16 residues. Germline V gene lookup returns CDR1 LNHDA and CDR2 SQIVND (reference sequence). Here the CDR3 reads CASRGQGVGSNQPQHF. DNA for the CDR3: TGTGCCAGTCGGGGACAAGGGGTCGGTAGCAATCAGCCCCAGCATTTT.

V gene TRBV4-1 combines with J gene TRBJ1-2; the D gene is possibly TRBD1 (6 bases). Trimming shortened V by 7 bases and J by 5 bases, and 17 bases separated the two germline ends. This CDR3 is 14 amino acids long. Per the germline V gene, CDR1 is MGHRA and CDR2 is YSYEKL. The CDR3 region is CASTFSNREYGYTF. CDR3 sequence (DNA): TGCGCCAGCACTTTTTCGAACAGGGAATATGGCTACACCTTC.

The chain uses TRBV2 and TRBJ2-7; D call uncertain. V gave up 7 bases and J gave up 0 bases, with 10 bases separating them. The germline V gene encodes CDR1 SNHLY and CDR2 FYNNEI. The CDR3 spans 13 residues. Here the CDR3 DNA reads TGTGCCAGCAACCCCAACTACTCCTACGAGCAGTACTTC. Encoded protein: CASNPNYSYEQYF.

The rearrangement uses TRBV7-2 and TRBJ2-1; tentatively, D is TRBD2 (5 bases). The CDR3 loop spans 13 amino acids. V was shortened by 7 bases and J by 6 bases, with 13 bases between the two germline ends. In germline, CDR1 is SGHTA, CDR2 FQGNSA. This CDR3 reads CASKTFGVNEQFF. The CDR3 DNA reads TGTGCCAGCAAAACATTCGGGGTCAATGAGCAGTTCTTC. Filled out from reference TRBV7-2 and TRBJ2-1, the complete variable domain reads GAGVSQSPSNKVTEKGKDVELRCDPISGHTALYWYRQSLGQGLEFLIYFQGNSAPDKSGLPSDRFSAERTGGSVSTLTIQRTQQEDSAVYLCASKTFGVNEQFFGPGTRLTVL.

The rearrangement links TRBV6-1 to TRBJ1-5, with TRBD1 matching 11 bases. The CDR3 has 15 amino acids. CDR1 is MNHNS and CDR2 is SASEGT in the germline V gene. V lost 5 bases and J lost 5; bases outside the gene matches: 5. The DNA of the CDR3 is TGTGCCAGCAGTTGGACAGGGGGCGTCGATCAGCCCCAGCATTTT. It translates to CASSWTGGVDQPQHF.

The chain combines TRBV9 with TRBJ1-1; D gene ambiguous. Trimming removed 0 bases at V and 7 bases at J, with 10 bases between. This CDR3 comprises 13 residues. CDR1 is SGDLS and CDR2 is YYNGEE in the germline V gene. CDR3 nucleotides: TGTGCCAGCAGCGTAGGGTCGACGGGTGAAGCTTTCTTT. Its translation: CASSVGSTGEAFF.

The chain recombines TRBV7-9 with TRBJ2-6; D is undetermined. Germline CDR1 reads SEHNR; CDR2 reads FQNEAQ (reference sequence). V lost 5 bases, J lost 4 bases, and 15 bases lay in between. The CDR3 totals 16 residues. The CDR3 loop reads CASSLPGDVGANVLTF. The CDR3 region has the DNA TGTGCCAGCAGCCTACCCGGCGACGTCGGGGCCAACGTCCTGACTTTC.

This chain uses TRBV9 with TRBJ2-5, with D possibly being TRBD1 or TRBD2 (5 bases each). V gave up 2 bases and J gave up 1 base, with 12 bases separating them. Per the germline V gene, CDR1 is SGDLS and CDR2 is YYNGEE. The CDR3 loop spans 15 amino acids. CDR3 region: CASSVGVGSQETQYF. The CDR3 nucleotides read TGTGCCAGCAGCGTGGGGGTTGGGTCCCAAGAGACCCAGTACTTC.

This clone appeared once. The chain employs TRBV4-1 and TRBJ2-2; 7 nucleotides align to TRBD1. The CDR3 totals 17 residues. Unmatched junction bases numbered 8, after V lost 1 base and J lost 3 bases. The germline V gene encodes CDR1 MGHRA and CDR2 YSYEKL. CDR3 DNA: TGCGCCAGCAGCCAAGTGGTCACAGGGGTATACACCGGGGAGCTGTTTTTT. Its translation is CASSQVVTGVYTGELFF.

The CDR3 DNA reads as TGTGCCAGCAGCTCACTGTTTGGGGAAAAACTGTTTTTT. It is translated as CASSSLFGEKLFF. The rearrangement links TRBV2 to TRBJ1-4; D unclear. Trimming removed 6 bases at V and 8 bases at J, with 13 bases between. The CDR3 length is 13 residues. Germline V lookup: CDR1 SNHLY, CDR2 FYNNEI. Combining the CDR3 with reference TRBV2 and TRBJ1-4 gives the whole variable domain EPEVTQTPSHQVTQMGQEVILRCVPISNHLYFYWYRQILGQKVEFLVSFYNNEISEKSEIFDDQFSVERPDGSNFTLKIRSTKLEDSAMYFCASSSLFGEKLFFGSGTQLSVL.

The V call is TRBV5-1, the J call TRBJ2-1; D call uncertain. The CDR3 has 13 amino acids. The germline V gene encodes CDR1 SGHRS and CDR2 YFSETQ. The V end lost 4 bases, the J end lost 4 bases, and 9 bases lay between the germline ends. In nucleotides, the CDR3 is TGCGCCAGCAGCGTGACATATTACAATGAGCAGTTCTTC. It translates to CASSVTYYNEQFF.

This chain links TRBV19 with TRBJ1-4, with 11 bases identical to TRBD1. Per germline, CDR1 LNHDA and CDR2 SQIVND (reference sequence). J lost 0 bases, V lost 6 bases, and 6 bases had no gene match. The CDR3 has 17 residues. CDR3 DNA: TGTGCCAGTAGCCGCCCGGGACAGGGGGCAACTAATGAAAAACTGTTTTTT. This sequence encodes CASSRPGQGATNEKLFF.

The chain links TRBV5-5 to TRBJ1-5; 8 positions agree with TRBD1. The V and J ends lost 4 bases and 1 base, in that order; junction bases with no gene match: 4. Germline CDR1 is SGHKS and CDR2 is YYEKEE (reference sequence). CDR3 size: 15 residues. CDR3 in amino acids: CASSPWTGSNQPQHF. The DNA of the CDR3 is TGTGCCAGCAGCCCCTGGACAGGGAGCAATCAGCCCCAGCATTTT.

The CDR3 region has the DNA TGTGCCAGCTCACCACCCGGGACAGTCTCTGGAAACACCATATATTTT. Amino acid sequence: CASSPPGTVSGNTIYF. The chain joins TRBV18 to TRBJ1-3; 7 bases are shared with TRBD1. Unmatched junction bases numbered 2, after V lost 0 bases and J lost 0 bases. This CDR3 comprises 16 residues. The germline V gene encodes CDR1 KGHSH and CDR2 LQKENI.

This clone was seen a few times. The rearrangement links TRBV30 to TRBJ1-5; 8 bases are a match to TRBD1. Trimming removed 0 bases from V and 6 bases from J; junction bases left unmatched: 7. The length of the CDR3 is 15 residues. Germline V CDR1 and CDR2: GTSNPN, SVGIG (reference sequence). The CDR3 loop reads CAWSVRGQGRQPQHF. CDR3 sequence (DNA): TGTGCCTGGAGTGTAAGAGGACAGGGTCGTCAGCCCCAGCATTTT.

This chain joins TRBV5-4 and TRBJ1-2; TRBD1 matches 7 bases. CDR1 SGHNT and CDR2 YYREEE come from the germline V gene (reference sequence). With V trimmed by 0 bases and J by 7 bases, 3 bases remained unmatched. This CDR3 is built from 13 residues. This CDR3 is CASSLDRGSGYTF. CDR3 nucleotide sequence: TGTGCCAGCAGCTTGGACAGGGGCTCTGGCTACACCTTC.

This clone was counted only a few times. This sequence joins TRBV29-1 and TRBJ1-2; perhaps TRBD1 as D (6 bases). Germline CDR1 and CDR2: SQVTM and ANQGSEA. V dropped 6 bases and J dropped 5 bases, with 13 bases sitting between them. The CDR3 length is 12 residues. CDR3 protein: CSVQQGLYGYTF. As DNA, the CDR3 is TGCAGCGTCCAACAGGGTTTGTATGGCTACACCTTC.

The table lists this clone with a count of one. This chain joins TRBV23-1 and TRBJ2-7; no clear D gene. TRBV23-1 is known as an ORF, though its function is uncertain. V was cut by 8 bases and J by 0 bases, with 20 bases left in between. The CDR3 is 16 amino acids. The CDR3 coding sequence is TGCGCCAGCCGCCGGAGTGAGCGCGGAACCTCCTACGAGCAGTACGTC. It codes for CASRRSERGTSYEQYV.

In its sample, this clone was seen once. The CDR3 loop reads CASSLRQDLNEKLFF. The DNA for the CDR3 is TGTGCCAGCAGCTTAAGACAGGACCTTAATGAAAAACTGTTTTTT. V gene TRBV7-9 combines with J gene TRBJ1-4, with a tentative D call TRBD1 (6 bases). The CDR3 loop spans 15 amino acids. The V gene's germline CDR1 is SEHNR and CDR2 FQNEAQ (reference sequence). Trimming left V 2 bases short and J 4 bases short, with 11 bases between.

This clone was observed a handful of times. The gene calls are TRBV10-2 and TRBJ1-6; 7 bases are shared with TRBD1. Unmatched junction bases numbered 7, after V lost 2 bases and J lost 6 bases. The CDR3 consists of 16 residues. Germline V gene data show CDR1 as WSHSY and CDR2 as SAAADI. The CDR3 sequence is CASSEVWGQSNSPLHF. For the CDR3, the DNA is TGCGCCAGCAGTGAGGTTTGGGGACAGTCTAATTCACCCCTCCACTTT.